This TCR beta chain appears in the sequencing data of a study of graft-versus-host responses after intestinal transplantation listed by TCRdb under 2021. Context from the whole study: Recipients received multivisceral, liver-intestinal, or isolated intestinal transplants. A peak of at least 4% donor T cells among recipient peripheral blood mononuclear cells was the definition used for donor T cell macrochimerism. To identify alloreactive clones, pre-transplant mixed lymphocyte reaction products were sequenced and compared with unstimulated pre-transplant donor and recipient T cells. Every recipient was given anti-thymocyte globulin induction, then maintenance tacrolimus and steroids for around three years. Rather than going through the commercial service, samples from three later patients were sequenced in-house on an Illumina MiSeq and processed with MiXCR. After intestinal transplantation, graft-versus-host and host-versus-graft alloreactive T cell clones in the graft, circulation and bone marrow were tracked using bulk TCR-beta CDR3 sequencing. Of the 20 to 30 intestinal transplant recipients enrolled in the cohort, one of whom was a retransplant, a few patients without pretransplant specimens were excluded.

Blood samples were collected up to 4 times in the first month after transplant and then at least monthly when available. Regarding this clone: No antigen is known for it. No per-base quality is available; no much larger clone lies one base away.

The paper as a whole reports these results and caveats: GvH clones were detected in recipient bone marrow, and some of these GvH clones were observed earlier in ileal mucosa or blood, consistent with an intestinal mucosal origin. Patients with donor T cell macrochimerism had high GvH to HvG T cell clonal ratios in their allografts. Conclusions were limited by the relatively low number and heterogeneity of intestinal transplant patients. Early after transplant, peak levels of circulating GvH clones were associated with declines in HvG clones.

The library was prepared using the immunoSEQ multiplex PCR assay. Adaptive Biotechnologies carried out high-throughput TCR-beta CDR3 sequencing of genomic DNA for most patients. Regarding the original processing steps: TCR sequencing data were retrieved from Adaptive's ImmunoSEQ software for 15 to 20 patients, whereas three other patients were processed with MiXCR and VDJtools. Because the origin of CDR3 nucleotide sequences shared between donor and recipient could not be assigned, those sequences were removed. To count as alloreactive, a clone needed at least 2-fold expansion over unstimulated cells and a minimum CFSE-low frequency of 0.002% (template counts) or 0.001% (read counts). A clone was considered mappable if detected in the sequenced pre-transplant spleen, lymph node, or MLR CFSE-low populations of the donor or recipient. The cumulative frequency of alloreactive clones was calculated as a percentage of all sequences, weighted by copy number. TCRdb mirrors the immuneACCESS table, restricted to in-frame sequences. Some clones are absent from its copies; in checked studies, under half trace to an unresolved V gene, and the reason for the others is unknown. V, J and clone size are taken as reported in that table, and D and trimming were inferred from the DNA itself. Counted in this sample were about 14,000 clones; around 94% of them appeared once. 0.55% to 0.9% of the sample comes from the top ten.

As encoded in the germline V gene (reference sequence), CDR1 is MNHEY while CDR2 is SMNVEV. The V end loses 4 bases and the J end loses 9 bases, and a stretch of 15 bases separates them. The CDR3 measures 13 amino acids from cysteine to phenylalanine. Only CDR3 DNA remains: 39 bases, in frame from the first base. The sequence is built from TRBV27 and TRBJ1-1; the D region possibly corresponds to TRBD1 (6 bases align). The receptor was isolated from a human patient who received an intestinal transplant, so some T cells may come from the graft donor. Sequenced material: PBMCs, taken 9 days after transplant. For the CDR3, the sequence is CASSWEGRGKAFF. The nucleotides read TGTGCCAGCAGTTGGGAGGGGAGGGGGAAAGCTTTCTTT.